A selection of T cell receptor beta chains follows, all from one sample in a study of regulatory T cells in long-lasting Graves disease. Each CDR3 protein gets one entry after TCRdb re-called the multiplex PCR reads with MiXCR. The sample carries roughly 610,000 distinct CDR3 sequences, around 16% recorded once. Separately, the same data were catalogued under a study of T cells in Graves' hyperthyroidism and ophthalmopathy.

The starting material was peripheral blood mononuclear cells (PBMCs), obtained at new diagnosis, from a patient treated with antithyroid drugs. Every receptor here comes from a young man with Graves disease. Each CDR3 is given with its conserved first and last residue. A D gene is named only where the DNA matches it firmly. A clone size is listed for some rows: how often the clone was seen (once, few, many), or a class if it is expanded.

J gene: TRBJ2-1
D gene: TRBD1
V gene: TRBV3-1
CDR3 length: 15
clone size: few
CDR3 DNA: TGTGCCAGCAGCCACAGGGGGCGCAAAGGGATTGAGCAGTTCTTC
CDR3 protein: CASSHRGRKGIEQFF

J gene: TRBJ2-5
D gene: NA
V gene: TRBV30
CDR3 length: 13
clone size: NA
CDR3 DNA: TGTGCCTGGAGTCCTCTCAATGGGGAGACCCAGTACTTC
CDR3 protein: CAWSPLNGETQYF

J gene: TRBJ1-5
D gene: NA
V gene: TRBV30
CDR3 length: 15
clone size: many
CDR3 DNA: TGTGCCTGGAGTGTAGGCGGCTTCGAGAATCAGCCCCAGCATTTT
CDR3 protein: CAWSVGGFENQPQHF

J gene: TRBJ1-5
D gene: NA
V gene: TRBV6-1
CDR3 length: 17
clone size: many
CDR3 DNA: TGTGCCAGCAGTAATACTGACAGGTGGGAGATTAATCAGCCCCAGCATTTT
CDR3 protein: CASSNTDRWEINQPQHF

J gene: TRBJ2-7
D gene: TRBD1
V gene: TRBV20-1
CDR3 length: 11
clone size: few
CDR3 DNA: TGCAGTGCCGACAGGGGCTACGAGCAGTACTTC
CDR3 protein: CSADRGYEQYF

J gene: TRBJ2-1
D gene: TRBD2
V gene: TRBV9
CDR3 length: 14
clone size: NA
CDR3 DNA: TGTGCCAGCAGCAGGGGACTAGCGGACAATGAGCAGTTCTTC
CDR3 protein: CASSRGLADNEQFF

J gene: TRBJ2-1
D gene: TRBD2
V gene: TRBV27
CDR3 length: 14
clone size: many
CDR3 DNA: TGTGCCAGCAGTCTTAGCGGGAGAACCAATGAGCAGTTCTTC
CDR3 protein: CASSLSGRTNEQFF

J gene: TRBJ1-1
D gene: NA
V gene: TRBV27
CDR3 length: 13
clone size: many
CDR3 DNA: TGTGCCAGCAGAGACGAGATGAACACTGAAGCTTTCTTT
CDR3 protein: CASRDEMNTEAFF

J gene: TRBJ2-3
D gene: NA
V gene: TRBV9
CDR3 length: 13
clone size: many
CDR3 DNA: TGTGCCAGCAGCGTAGTAGGTACAGATACGCAGTATTTT
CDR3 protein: CASSVVGTDTQYF

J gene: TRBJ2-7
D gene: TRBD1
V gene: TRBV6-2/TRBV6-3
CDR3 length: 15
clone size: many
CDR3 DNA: TGTGCCAGCACCCCCCACACCGGGACAGAGTACGAGCAGTACTTC
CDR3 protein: CASTPHTGTEYEQYF

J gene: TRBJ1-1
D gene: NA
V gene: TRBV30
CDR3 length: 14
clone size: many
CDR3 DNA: TGTGCCTGGAGGCACCCACGGCTGAACACTGAAGCTTTCTTT
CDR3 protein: CAWRHPRLNTEAFF

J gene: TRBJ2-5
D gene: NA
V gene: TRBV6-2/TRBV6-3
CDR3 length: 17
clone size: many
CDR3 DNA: TGTGCCAGCAGTTTCCTCGATTCCCGGGACTTCGGAAAGACCCAGTACTTC
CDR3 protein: CASSFLDSRDFGKTQYF

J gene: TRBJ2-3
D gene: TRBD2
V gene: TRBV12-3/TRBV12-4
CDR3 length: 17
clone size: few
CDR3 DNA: TGTGCCAGCAGTTTAGGTCCCTACGGGAGGTTAGGAGATACGCAGTATTTT
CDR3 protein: CASSLGPYGRLGDTQYF

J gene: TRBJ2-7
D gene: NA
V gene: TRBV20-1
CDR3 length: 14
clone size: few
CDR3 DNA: TGCAGTGCCAAAGGGACAATAAGCTCCTACGAGCAGTACTTC
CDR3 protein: CSAKGTISSYEQYF

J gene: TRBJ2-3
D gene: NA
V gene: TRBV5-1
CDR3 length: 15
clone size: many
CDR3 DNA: TGCGCCAGCAGCTTGCGGGGACCGACAGTAGATACGCAGTATTTT
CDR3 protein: CASSLRGPTVDTQYF

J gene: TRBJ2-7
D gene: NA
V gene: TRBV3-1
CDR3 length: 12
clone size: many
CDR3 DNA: TGTGCCAGCAGCCAAACGTACTACGAGCAGTACTTC
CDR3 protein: CASSQTYYEQYF

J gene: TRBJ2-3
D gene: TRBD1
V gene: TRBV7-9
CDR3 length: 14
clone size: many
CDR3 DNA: TGTGCCAGCAGCGACGCAGGGGGAACAGATACGCAGTATTTT
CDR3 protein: CASSDAGGTDTQYF

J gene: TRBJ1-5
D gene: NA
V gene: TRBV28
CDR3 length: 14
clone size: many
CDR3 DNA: TGTGCCAGCAGTTGGCGACAGGGCAATCAGCCCCAGCATTTT
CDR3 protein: CASSWRQGNQPQHF

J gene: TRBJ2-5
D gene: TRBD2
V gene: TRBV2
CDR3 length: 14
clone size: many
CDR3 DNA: TGTGCCGCTGCGGGGCTAGCGGGAGCAGAGACCCAGTACTTC
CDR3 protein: CAAAGLAGAETQYF

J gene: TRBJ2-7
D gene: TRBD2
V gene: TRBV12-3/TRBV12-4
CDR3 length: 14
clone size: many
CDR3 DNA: TGTGCCAGCGCCTGGGGGGGGGGTGCCTACGAGCAGTACTTC
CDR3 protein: CASAWGGGAYEQYF

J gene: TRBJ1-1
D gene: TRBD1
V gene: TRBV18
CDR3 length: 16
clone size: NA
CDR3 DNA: TGTGCCAGCTCACATGACAGGGCTGGGATGGGAACTGAAGCTTTCTTT
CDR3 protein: CASSHDRAGMGTEAFF

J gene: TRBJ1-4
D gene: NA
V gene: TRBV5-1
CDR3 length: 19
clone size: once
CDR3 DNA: TGCGCCAGCAGCCACCAACCACCCGACCGACTTGCAACTAATGAAAAACTGTTTTTT
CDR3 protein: CASSHQPPDRLATNEKLFF

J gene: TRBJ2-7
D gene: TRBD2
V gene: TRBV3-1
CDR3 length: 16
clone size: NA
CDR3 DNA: TGTGCCAGCAGCCCCCCGGGGAGCGGGAGAGCCTACGAGCAGTACTTC
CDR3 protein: CASSPPGSGRAYEQYF

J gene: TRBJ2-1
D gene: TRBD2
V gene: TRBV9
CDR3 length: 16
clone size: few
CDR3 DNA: TGTGCCAGCAGCGTTGGGCTAGCGGGGGCCTACAATGAGCAGTTCTTC
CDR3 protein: CASSVGLAGAYNEQFF

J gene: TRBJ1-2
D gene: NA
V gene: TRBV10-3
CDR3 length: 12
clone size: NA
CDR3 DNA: TGTGCCATCAGTGAGTCTAGGGATGGCTACACCTTC
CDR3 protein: CAISESRDGYTF

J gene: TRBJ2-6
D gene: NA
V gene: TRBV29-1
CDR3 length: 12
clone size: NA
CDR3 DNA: TGCAGCGCAGCTCCCGACGGAAACGTCCTGACTTTC
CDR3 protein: CSAAPDGNVLTF

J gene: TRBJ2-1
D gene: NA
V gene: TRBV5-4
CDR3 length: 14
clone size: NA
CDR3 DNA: TGTGCCAGCAGCTACTTAGTCCCACAAGATGAGCAGTTCTTC
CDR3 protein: CASSYLVPQDEQFF

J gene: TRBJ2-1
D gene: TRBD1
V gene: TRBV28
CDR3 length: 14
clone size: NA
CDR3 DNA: TGTGCCAGCAGGCCCTCGGACAGGTACAATGAGCAGTTCTTC
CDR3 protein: CASRPSDRYNEQFF

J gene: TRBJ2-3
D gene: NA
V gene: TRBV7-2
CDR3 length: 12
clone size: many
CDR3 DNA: TGTGCCAGCAGCTTATCAGCAGATACGCAGTATTTT
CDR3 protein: CASSLSADTQYF

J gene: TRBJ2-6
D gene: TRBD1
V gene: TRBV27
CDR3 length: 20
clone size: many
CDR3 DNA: TGTGCCAGCAGACAAAGAACGACAGGGGGCGGCTTCACTGGGGCCAACGTCCTGACTTTC
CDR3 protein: CASRQRTTGGGFTGANVLTF

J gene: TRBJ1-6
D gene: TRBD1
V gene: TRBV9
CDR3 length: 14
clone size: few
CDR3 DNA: TGTGCCAGCAGCGTAACAGGGGGTAATTCACCCCTCCACTTT
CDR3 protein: CASSVTGGNSPLHF

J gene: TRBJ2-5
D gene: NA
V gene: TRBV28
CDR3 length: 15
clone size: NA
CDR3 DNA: TGTGCCAGCAACCAGTGGAGGGGTCAGCAAGAGACCCAGTACTTC
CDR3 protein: CASNQWRGQQETQYF

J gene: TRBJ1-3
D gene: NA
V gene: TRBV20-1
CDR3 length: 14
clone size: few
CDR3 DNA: TGCAGTGCTCTAAAACAGGGTTCAGGAAACACCATATATTTT
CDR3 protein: CSALKQGSGNTIYF

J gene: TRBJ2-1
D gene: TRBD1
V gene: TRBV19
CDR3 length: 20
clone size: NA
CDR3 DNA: TGTGCCAGTAGTATGGGGGCGGACAGGAGTGACATAAGCTCCTACAATGAGCAGTTCTTC
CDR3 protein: CASSMGADRSDISSYNEQFF

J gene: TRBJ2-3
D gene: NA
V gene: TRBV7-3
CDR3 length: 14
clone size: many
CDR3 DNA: TGTGCCAGCAGCCATCGGGACCCCACAGATACGCAGTATTTT
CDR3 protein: CASSHRDPTDTQYF

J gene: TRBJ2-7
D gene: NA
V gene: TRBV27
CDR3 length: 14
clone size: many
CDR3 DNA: TGTGCCAGCAGTTTTCTAGCGCCAGACTACGAGCAGTACTTC
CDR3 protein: CASSFLAPDYEQYF

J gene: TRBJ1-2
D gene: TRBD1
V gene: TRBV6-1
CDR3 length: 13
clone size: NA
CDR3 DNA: TGTGCCAGCAGTGTACAGGGGGAAGATGGCTACACCTTC
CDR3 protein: CASSVQGEDGYTF

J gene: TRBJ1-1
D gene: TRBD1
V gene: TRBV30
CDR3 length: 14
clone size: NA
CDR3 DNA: TGTGCCTGGAGGGAGGGACAGGTTCTGGATAGCGCTTTCTTT
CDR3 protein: CAWREGQVLDSAFF

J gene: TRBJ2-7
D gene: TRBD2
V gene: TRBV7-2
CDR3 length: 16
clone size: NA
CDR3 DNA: TGTGCCAGCAGCTTAGGGGGCGGCGGGAGTCGGTACGAGCAGTACTTC
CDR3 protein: CASSLGGGGSRYEQYF

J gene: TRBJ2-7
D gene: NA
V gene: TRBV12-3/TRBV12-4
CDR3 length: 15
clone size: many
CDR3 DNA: TGTGCCAGCAGTTCGAGGAGCCTTACTTCCTACGAGCAGTACTTC
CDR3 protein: CASSSRSLTSYEQYF

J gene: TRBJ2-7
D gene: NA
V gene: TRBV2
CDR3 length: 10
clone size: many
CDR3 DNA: TGTGCCAGCGTTTCCTACGAGCAGTACTTC
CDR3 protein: CASVSYEQYF

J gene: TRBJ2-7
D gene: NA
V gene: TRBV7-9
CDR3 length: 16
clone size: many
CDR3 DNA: TGTGCCAGCAGCCCCACCGGGACCTCAAGCTCCTACGAGCAGTACTTC
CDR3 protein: CASSPTGTSSSYEQYF

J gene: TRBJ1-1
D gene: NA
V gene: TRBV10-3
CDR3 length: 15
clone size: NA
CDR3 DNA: TGTGCCATCAGTGAGGGTGGGACGATGAACACTGAAGCTTTCTTT
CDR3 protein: CAISEGGTMNTEAFF

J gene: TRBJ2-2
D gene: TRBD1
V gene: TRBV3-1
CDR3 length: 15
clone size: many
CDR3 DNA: TGTGCCAGCAGCCAAGGGACAGGGCTCACCGGGGAGCTGTTTTTT
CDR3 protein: CASSQGTGLTGELFF

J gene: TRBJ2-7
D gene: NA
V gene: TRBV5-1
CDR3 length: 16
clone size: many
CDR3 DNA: TGCGCCAGCAGCTTGGGCGCGCTAAGGAGGTCCTACGAGCAGTACTTC
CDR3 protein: CASSLGALRRSYEQYF

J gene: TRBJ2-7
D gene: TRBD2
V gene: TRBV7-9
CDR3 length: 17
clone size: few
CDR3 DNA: TGTGCCAGCAGCTTAGGGGTCGGGACTAGCGCTGACTACGAGCAGTACTTC
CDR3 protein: CASSLGVGTSADYEQYF

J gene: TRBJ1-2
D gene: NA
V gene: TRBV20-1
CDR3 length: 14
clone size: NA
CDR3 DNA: TGCAGTGCTCGTAATCCCAGGGGAGACTATGGCTACACCTTC
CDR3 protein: CSARNPRGDYGYTF

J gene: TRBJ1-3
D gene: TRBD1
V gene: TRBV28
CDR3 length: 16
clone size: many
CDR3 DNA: TGTGCCAGCAGACCTTCACAGGGGGCGAGAGGAAACACCATATATTTT
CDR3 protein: CASRPSQGARGNTIYF

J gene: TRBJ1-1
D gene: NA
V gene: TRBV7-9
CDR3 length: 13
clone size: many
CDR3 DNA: TGTGCCAGCAACAACATCCCCAACACTGAAGCTTTCTTT
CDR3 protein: CASNNIPNTEAFF

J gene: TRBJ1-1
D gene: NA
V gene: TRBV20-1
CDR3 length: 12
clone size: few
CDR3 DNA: TGCAGTGCTGGGACCTTGAACACTGAAGCTTTCTTT
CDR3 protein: CSAGTLNTEAFF

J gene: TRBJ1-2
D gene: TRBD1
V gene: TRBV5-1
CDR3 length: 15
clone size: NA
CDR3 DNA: TGCGCCAGCAGCTCATGGGAGACAGGGAACTATGGCTACACCTTC
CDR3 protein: CASSSWETGNYGYTF

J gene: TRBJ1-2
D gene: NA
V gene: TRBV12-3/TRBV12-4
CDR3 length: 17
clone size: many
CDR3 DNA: TGTGCCAGCACCCGGCTGGTCGGGACGTCGGGAGACTATGGCTACACCTTC
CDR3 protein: CASTRLVGTSGDYGYTF

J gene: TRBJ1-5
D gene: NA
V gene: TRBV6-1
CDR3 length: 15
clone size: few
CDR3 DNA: TGTGCCAGCAGCCCATCGGGAGCGAGCAATCAGCCCCAGCATTTT
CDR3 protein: CASSPSGASNQPQHF

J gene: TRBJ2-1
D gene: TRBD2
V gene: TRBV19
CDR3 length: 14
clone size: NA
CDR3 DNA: TGTGCCAGTCTGAGCGGGAGCTCCCACAATGAGCAGTTCTTC
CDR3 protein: CASLSGSSHNEQFF

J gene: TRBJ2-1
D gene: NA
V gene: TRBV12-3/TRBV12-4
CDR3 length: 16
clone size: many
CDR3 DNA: TGTGCCAGCAGTTCACGCCCTGACTGGGGGAACAATGAGCAGTTCTTC
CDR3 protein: CASSSRPDWGNNEQFF